The rows below give T cell receptor beta chains drawn from one sample of a study of OX40 agonist ivuxolimab in advanced cancers. Produced via immunoSEQ multiplex PCR; TCRdb's table is partial and in-frame only. Altogether tens of thousands of clones are present, approximately 90% being singletons, with the ten largest covering 5.5% to 8%. The specimen comprised CD4+ or CD8+ T cells sorted from blood, sampled in a trial of the OX40 agonist ivuxolimab. The origin of the receptors is an adult with an advanced solid tumor such as melanoma, head and neck, liver or kidney cancer. Each CDR3 is given with its conserved first and last residue. A D gene is named only where the DNA matches it firmly. Not all rows give a size; the values are once, few, many and, for expanded clones, a class.

D gene: .
J gene: TRBJ2-7
V gene: TRBV6-6
clone size: .
CDR3 DNA: TGTGCCAGCAGTTACTCGACGGGGCCCTACGAGCAGTACTTC
CDR3 protein: CASSYSTGPYEQYF

D gene: .
J gene: TRBJ2-1
V gene: TRBV27
clone size: .
CDR3 DNA: TGTGCCAGCAGTTTCTCTAGCTCCTACAATGAGCAGTTCTTC
CDR3 protein: CASSFSSSYNEQFF

D gene: .
J gene: TRBJ1-1
V gene: TRBV28
clone size: once
CDR3 DNA: TGTGCCAGCAGTCCCAGCGGGCAGGGAGACACTGAAGCTTTCTTT
CDR3 protein: CASSPSGQGDTEAFF

D gene: .
J gene: TRBJ2-1
V gene: TRBV6-5
clone size: once
CDR3 DNA: TGTGCCAGCAGTTATTCGGGAGCGTCCTACAATGAGCAGTTCTTC
CDR3 protein: CASSYSGASYNEQFF

D gene: .
J gene: TRBJ2-7
V gene: TRBV5-6
clone size: .
CDR3 DNA: TGTGCCAGCAGCGCCGGGGATAACGAGCAGTACTTC
CDR3 protein: CASSAGDNEQYF

D gene: .
J gene: TRBJ2-7
V gene: TRBV4-3
clone size: .
CDR3 DNA: TGCGCCAGCAGCCAAGATATAAGCTCCTACGAGCAGTACTTC
CDR3 protein: CASSQDISSYEQYF

D gene: TRBD1
J gene: TRBJ1-5
V gene: TRBV9
clone size: .
CDR3 DNA: TGTGCCAGCAGCGCCGGGACAGGCCAATATAGCAATCAGCCCCAGCATTTT
CDR3 protein: CASSAGTGQYSNQPQHF

D gene: .
J gene: TRBJ2-3
V gene: TRBV2
clone size: .
CDR3 DNA: TGTGCCAGCAGTCCAGGACAGACTTCGCGCACAGATACGCAGTATTTT
CDR3 protein: CASSPGQTSRTDTQYF

D gene: TRBD1
J gene: TRBJ2-5
V gene: TRBV28
clone size: .
CDR3 DNA: TGTGCCAGCAGTAGGGACAGGGGGCTACGAGAGACCCAGTACTTC
CDR3 protein: CASSRDRGLRETQYF

D gene: TRBD1
J gene: TRBJ1-2
V gene: TRBV7-9
clone size: .
CDR3 DNA: TGTGCCAGCAGCTCAACCGGGACAGCCTATGGCTACACCTTC
CDR3 protein: CASSSTGTAYGYTF

D gene: TRBD2
J gene: TRBJ2-3
V gene: TRBV7-3
clone size: .
CDR3 DNA: TGTGCCAGCAGCTTACCGGGAGGTGACACAGATACGCAGTATTTT
CDR3 protein: CASSLPGGDTDTQYF

D gene: .
J gene: TRBJ2-7
V gene: TRBV6-1
clone size: .
CDR3 DNA: TGTGCCAGCAGTTCCGGGGGTCCCTACGAGCAGTACTTC
CDR3 protein: CASSSGGPYEQYF

D gene: .
J gene: TRBJ1-1
V gene: TRBV5-6
clone size: .
CDR3 DNA: TGTGCCAGCAGCTTTTCAGTGAACACTGAAGCTTTCTTT
CDR3 protein: CASSFSVNTEAFF

D gene: TRBD2
J gene: TRBJ2-3
V gene: TRBV29-1
clone size: .
CDR3 DNA: TGCAGCGCTGGGGCTGCGGGGGGGCTGGATACGCAGTATTTT
CDR3 protein: CSAGAAGGLDTQYF

D gene: .
J gene: TRBJ2-3
V gene: TRBV19
clone size: .
CDR3 DNA: TGTGCCAGTAGTAGTGATGGCGATACGCAGTATTTT
CDR3 protein: CASSSDGDTQYF

D gene: .
J gene: TRBJ2-5
V gene: TRBV4-2
clone size: .
CDR3 DNA: TGTGCCAGCAGCCAAGATCCGCAAGGGGATCTGGAGACCCAGTACTTC
CDR3 protein: CASSQDPQGDLETQYF

D gene: .
J gene: TRBJ2-6
V gene: TRBV6-4
clone size: .
CDR3 DNA: TGTGCCAGCAGTGAAGACTCTGGGGCCAACGTCCTGACTTTC
CDR3 protein: CASSEDSGANVLTF

D gene: .
J gene: TRBJ1-1
V gene: TRBV15
clone size: .
CDR3 DNA: TGTGCCACCAGCGTCGGACAGTTGAACACTGAAGCTTTCTTT
CDR3 protein: CATSVGQLNTEAFF

D gene: .
J gene: TRBJ1-2
V gene: TRBV5-6
clone size: .
CDR3 DNA: TGTGCCAGCAGCGCAGGGGTGGGTGGCTACACCTTC
CDR3 protein: CASSAGVGGYTF

D gene: .
J gene: TRBJ2-2
V gene: TRBV5-6
clone size: .
CDR3 DNA: TGTGCCAGCAGCCTCGTGGGCTCAGCCGGGGAGCTGTTTTTT
CDR3 protein: CASSLVGSAGELFF

D gene: .
J gene: TRBJ1-2
V gene: TRBV30
clone size: .
CDR3 DNA: TGTGCCTGGAGGGAGGACAGCAGCTATGGCTACACCTTC
CDR3 protein: CAWREDSSYGYTF

D gene: .
J gene: TRBJ1-2
V gene: TRBV30
clone size: .
CDR3 DNA: TGTGCCTGGAGTGACGGGGCCAGGGTCTATGGCTACACCTTC
CDR3 protein: CAWSDGARVYGYTF

D gene: TRBD1
J gene: TRBJ2-1
V gene: TRBV7-9
clone size: .
CDR3 DNA: TGTGCCAGCAGCTCGGGACAGAGGAATGAGCAGTTCTTC
CDR3 protein: CASSSGQRNEQFF

D gene: TRBD1
J gene: TRBJ1-1
V gene: TRBV19
clone size: .
CDR3 DNA: TGTGCCAGTAGGCGATCGACAGGGTACACTGAAGCTTTCTTT
CDR3 protein: CASRRSTGYTEAFF

D gene: TRBD1
J gene: TRBJ2-3
V gene: TRBV11-1
clone size: .
CDR3 DNA: TGTGCCAGCAGCTACTCGCTAAATTCAGGGGGAGATACGCAGTATTTT
CDR3 protein: CASSYSLNSGGDTQYF

D gene: .
J gene: TRBJ1-2
V gene: TRBV7-9
clone size: .
CDR3 DNA: TGTGCCAGCAGCTTAAGTCGACGGCTCGCGGATGGCTACACCTTC
CDR3 protein: CASSLSRRLADGYTF

D gene: .
J gene: TRBJ2-7
V gene: TRBV6-1
clone size: .
CDR3 DNA: TGTGCCAGCAGTAACCACCCGACATCCTCCTACGAGCAGTACTTC
CDR3 protein: CASSNHPTSSYEQYF

D gene: .
J gene: TRBJ1-1
V gene: TRBV28
clone size: .
CDR3 DNA: TGTGCCAGCAGTTTTGCGAACACTGAAGCTTTCTTT
CDR3 protein: CASSFANTEAFF

D gene: TRBD1
J gene: TRBJ1-2
V gene: TRBV9
clone size: .
CDR3 DNA: TGTGCCAGCAGCCCCTCCGGGACAGGGAACTATGGCTACACCTTC
CDR3 protein: CASSPSGTGNYGYTF

D gene: .
J gene: TRBJ2-5
V gene: TRBV29-1
clone size: .
CDR3 DNA: TGCAGCGTAGTGGCCCGACAAGAGACCCAGTACTTC
CDR3 protein: CSVVARQETQYF

D gene: .
J gene: TRBJ2-1
V gene: TRBV9
clone size: .
CDR3 DNA: TGTGCCAGCAGCGTAGGGGGGCGGGAGCTGGACAATGAGCAGTTCTTC
CDR3 protein: CASSVGGRELDNEQFF

D gene: .
J gene: TRBJ2-1
V gene: TRBV4-1
clone size: .
CDR3 DNA: TGCGCCAGCAGCCAAGTAAGAGGAAGCTATGAGCAGTTCTTC
CDR3 protein: CASSQVRGSYEQFF

D gene: .
J gene: TRBJ1-1
V gene: TRBV4-3
clone size: .
CDR3 DNA: TGCGCCAGCAGCCAAATTGGGGCCCCGAACACTGAAGCTTTCTTT
CDR3 protein: CASSQIGAPNTEAFF

D gene: .
J gene: TRBJ2-6
V gene: TRBV5-1
clone size: .
CDR3 DNA: TGCGCCAGCAGCTTGGCCTGGGCCCCTCTCTACTCTGGGGCCAACGTCCTGACTTTC
CDR3 protein: CASSLAWAPLYSGANVLTF

D gene: .
J gene: TRBJ2-7
V gene: TRBV6-5
clone size: .
CDR3 DNA: TGTGCCAGCAGTGGCAGGGTATCGGAGCAGTACTTC
CDR3 protein: CASSGRVSEQYF

D gene: .
J gene: TRBJ1-2
V gene: TRBV4-3
clone size: .
CDR3 DNA: TGCGCCAGCAGCCAAGACACCGGCACGGCAGGGTTACTTTGGGGCTACACCTTC
CDR3 protein: CASSQDTGTAGLLWGYTF

D gene: TRBD1
J gene: TRBJ1-4
V gene: TRBV6-5
clone size: .
CDR3 DNA: TGTGCCACCCGGACAGGGAATGAAAAACTGTTTTTT
CDR3 protein: CATRTGNEKLFF